These 32 T cell receptor beta chains came from one sample sequenced in a study of identical twins. TCRdb itself ran the 5' RACE reads through MiXCR, one entry per CDR3 protein. Altogether around 220,000 distinct CDR3 sequences are present, 8% to 11% being singletons, with the ten largest covering less than 12%. Sequencing was carried out using memory T cells sorted from blood. These receptors all come from a man in his fifties or sixties in good health.

This clonotype was recorded a few times. The chain is built from TRBV15 and TRBJ1-4, with unresolved D. The V and J ends lost 0 bases and 5 bases respectively, with 10 bases between them. Germline V gene data show CDR1 as LNHNV and CDR2 as YYDKDF (reference sequence). The CDR3 length is 15 residues. CDR3 DNA sequence: TGTGCCACCAGCAGAGATCGGGTCCGAAATGAAAAACTGTTTTTT. Its translation is CATSRDRVRNEKLFF.

This clonotype appeared a few times. The V call is TRBV7-8, the J call TRBJ2-7, with D possibly matching TRBD1 (6 bases). Per the germline V gene, CDR1 is SGHVS and CDR2 is FQNEAQ. V was trimmed by 5 bases and J by 7 bases, leaving 15 bases between them. This CDR3 spans 13 amino acids. Written as DNA, the CDR3 is TGTGCCAGCAGCACGGTAGCAGGGGTTGAGCAGTACTTC. It translates to CASSTVAGVEQYF.

Ten or more counts support this clonotype. The V call is TRBV18, the J call TRBJ2-3; 7 nucleotides match TRBD1. Trimming removed 3 bases from V and 4 bases from J; junction bases left unmatched: 1. This CDR3 is built from 13 residues. From germline, CDR1 is KGHSH and CDR2 LQKENI. The CDR3 nucleotides read TGTGCCAGCTCACCGGGACAGTCAGATACGCAGTATTTT. This sequence encodes CASSPGQSDTQYF.

This clonotype was observed many times. The chain employs TRBV3-1 and TRBJ1-1; D is unclear. Deletions cut 8 bases from V and 7 bases from J, with 14 bases between. The CDR3 has 12 residues. CDR1 and CDR2 from the germline V gene are LGHDT and YNNKEL (reference sequence). The CDR3 bases are TGTGCCAGCGGAGGAGGGCGTGGTGAAGCTTTCTTT. This sequence encodes CASGGGRGEAFF.

This clonotype showed up just a few times. CDR3 in amino acids: CASSGGPNTEAFF. The CDR3 DNA reads TGTGCCAGCAGCGGAGGGCCGAACACTGAAGCTTTCTTT. The V call is TRBV5-6, the J call TRBJ1-1; D call uncertain. Trimming pared 4 bases from V and 1 base from J, leaving 8 bases between. The CDR3 has 13 amino acids. Germline values: CDR1 SGHDT, CDR2 YYEEEE. The full variable domain, its missing parts supplied by reference TRBV5-6 and TRBJ1-1, is DAGVTQSPTHLIKTRGQQVTLRCSPKSGHDTVSWYQQALGQGPQFIFQYYEEEERQRGNFPDRFSGHQFPNYSSELNVNALLLGDSALYLCASSGGPNTEAFFGQGTRLTVV.

This clonotype was recorded once. The chain couples TRBV18 to TRBJ2-3; D uncertain. The CDR3 loop spans 15 amino acids. Between the trimmed V and J ends, which lost 1 base and 0 bases, there was a span of 8 bases. CDR1 is KGHSH and CDR2 is LQKENI in the germline V gene. For the CDR3, the DNA is TGTGCCAGCTCACCACGACGGTCTAGCACAGATACGCAGTATTTT. It specifies CASSPRRSSTDTQYF. Full variable domain (missing parts from reference TRBV18 and TRBJ2-3): NAGVMQNPRHLVRRRGQEARLRCSPMKGHSHVYWYRQLPEEGLKFMVYLQKENIIDESGMPKERFSAEFPKEGPSILRIQQVVRGDSAAYFCASSPRRSSTDTQYFGPGTRLTVL.

This sequence joins TRBV5-4 and TRBJ2-5; 8 bases are shared with TRBD2. The J segment lost 4 bases and the V segment lost 6 bases, leaving 5 bases of the junction unmatched. The CDR3 totals 13 residues. The germline V gene encodes CDR1 SGHNT and CDR2 YYREEE (reference sequence). CDR3 nucleotides: TGTGCCAGCACCCATGCGGGGGGAGAGACCCAGTACTTC. Translated: CASTHAGGETQYF.

This clonotype was observed a handful of times. The genes are TRBV4-1 and TRBJ1-1; D is ambiguous. The V gene lost 3 bases and the J gene lost 3 bases, with 14 bases spanning the gap. The V gene's germline CDR1 is MGHRA and CDR2 YSYEKL. The CDR3 consists of 15 residues. CDR3 coding DNA: TGCGCCAGCAGCCATTACCGGGGAGAGGACACTGAAGCTTTCTTT. Protein product: CASSHYRGEDTEAFF.

The gene calls are TRBV20-1 and TRBJ2-3, with 11 nucleotides matching TRBD2. V shed 4 bases, J shed 4 bases, and the junction held 4 bases outside the gene matches. Germline CDR1 reads DFQATT; CDR2 reads SNEGSKA (reference sequence). The CDR3 is made up of 14 amino acids. The CDR3 protein is CSAIAGGPSDTQYF. CDR3 nucleotide sequence: TGCAGTGCTATAGCGGGGGGGCCCTCAGATACGCAGTATTTT.

This clonotype was seen more than once but under ten times. This chain uses TRBV5-1 with TRBJ2-5; TRBD2 is a possible D gene (5 bases). Germline CDR1 is SGHRS and CDR2 is YFSETQ. Trimming took 7 bases from V and 0 from J, leaving 16 bases between them. This CDR3 is built from 15 residues. In DNA form, the CDR3 reads TGCGCCAGCCGCACAGCGGCTCCGTACCAAGAGACCCAGTACTTC. The encoded protein is CASRTAAPYQETQYF.

The table lists this clonotype with many counts. The chain has TRBV7-2 and TRBJ1-3; maybe TRBD1 (6 bases). Trimming stripped 6 bases from V and 1 base from J, with 13 bases between. CDR1 and CDR2 (germline): SGHTA, FQGNSA. The CDR3 has 15 residues. CDR3 nucleotide sequence: TGTGCCAGCAGGCTACAGGGAGCTTCTGGAAACACCATATATTTT. Its protein is CASRLQGASGNTIYF.

This chain uses TRBV21-1 with TRBJ2-3. TRBV21-1 is a recognized pseudogene. The CDR3 sequence is 15 residues long. The CDR3 DNA is TGTGCCAGCAGCAAAGGGGCAGCCGTCCCAGATACGCAGTATTTT. This encodes CASSKGAAVPDTQYF.

The table lists this clonotype with a few counts. This sequence joins TRBV4-2 and TRBJ1-1; D remains ambiguous. CDR3 length equals 14 residues. V was pared by 4 bases and J by 6 bases, with 15 bases between. Germline V gene lookup returns CDR1 LGHNA and CDR2 YNFKEQ. CDR3 residues: CASSRTREHSEAFF. The DNA for the CDR3 is TGTGCCAGCAGCCGAACAAGAGAACACTCTGAAGCTTTCTTT.

This clonotype showed up many times. The V gene is TRBV7-9, the J gene TRBJ1-4, with TRBD1 matching over 8 bases. V dropped 5 bases and J dropped 4; count of bases not matched to a gene: 6. This CDR3 has 15 residues. CDR1 is SEHNR, CDR2 FQNEAQ, per germline (reference sequence). CDR3 residues: CASSKTGAYNEKLFF. The DNA for the CDR3 is TGTGCCAGCAGCAAGACAGGGGCGTATAATGAAAAACTGTTTTTT.

This clonotype was counted many times. V and J are TRBV7-2 and TRBJ1-4; D gene ambiguous. The CDR3 is 15 amino acids. Germline values: CDR1 SGHTA, CDR2 FQGNSA. The V gene lost 1 base and the J gene lost 7 bases, with 13 bases spanning the gap. This CDR3 reads CASSLGLSRGEKLFF. The CDR3 region has the DNA TGTGCCAGCAGCTTAGGACTCAGCCGGGGTGAAAAACTGTTTTTT. The whole variable domain, remainder taken from reference TRBV7-2 and TRBJ1-4, is GAGVSQSPSNKVTEKGKDVELRCDPISGHTALYWYRQSLGQGLEFLIYFQGNSAPDKSGLPSDRFSAERTGGSVSTLTIQRTQQEDSAVYLCASSLGLSRGEKLFFGSGTQLSVL.

The chain employs TRBV7-9 and TRBJ2-3, with a tentative D call TRBD2 (5 bases). V gave up 5 bases and J gave up 0 bases, with 12 bases separating them. This CDR3 spans 15 amino acids. Germline CDR1 reads SEHNR; CDR2 reads FQNEAQ (reference sequence). The CDR3 loop reads CASSPLGGSTDTQYF. The CDR3 bases are TGTGCCAGCAGCCCCCTCGGCGGGAGCACAGATACGCAGTATTTT.

Only a few counts were recorded for this clonotype. The chain has TRBV10-3 and TRBJ1-2; D is unclear. CDR1 ENHRY and CDR2 SYGVKD come from the germline V gene. This CDR3 spans 13 amino acids. Trimming shortened V by 8 bases and J by 1 base, and 11 bases separated the two germline ends. The CDR3 coding sequence is TGTGCCATCGCCGTGGCAAATAACTATGGCTACACCTTC. The encoded protein is CAIAVANNYGYTF.

This clonotype was recorded once. The V call is TRBV7-8, the J call TRBJ2-7; 8 nucleotides match TRBD2. Trimming cost V 5 bases and J 2 bases; bases outside gene matches: 11. CDR1 and CDR2 (germline): SGHVS, FQNEAQ. This CDR3 spans 16 amino acids. The CDR3 sequence is CASSVNPGLGAYEQYF. The CDR3 nucleotides are TGTGCCAGCAGCGTAAACCCGGGACTAGGGGCCTACGAGCAGTACTTC.

The chain carries TRBV18 and TRBJ1-2, with D tentatively TRBD1 (5 bases). V lost 1 base and J 4 bases, leaving 16 bases between the germline ends. The length of the CDR3 is 16 residues. Germline assignment: CDR1 KGHSH and CDR2 LQKENI. Written as DNA, the CDR3 is TGTGCCAGCTCACCACTTGTTGTTCAGGGAGGCTATGGCTACACCTTC. Translated, it gives CASSPLVVQGGYGYTF.

This clonotype was seen a single time. One end of the junction does not line up with germline, which may come from a read error. The rearrangement joins TRBV18 to TRBJ2-7; possible D gene TRBD1, 6 bases. This CDR3 comprises 14 residues. CDR1 KGHSH and CDR2 LQKENI come from the germline V gene. The CDR3 DNA reads TGTGCCAGCTCACTCCGAACAGGGTACTACGTGCAGTACTTC. Protein: CASSLRTGYYVQYF.

This clonotype is a singleton in its sample. One base away lies a much larger clone, so this may be a sequencing read error. The V gene is TRBV5-1, the J gene TRBJ2-7, with unresolved D. The CDR3 has 11 amino acids. CDR1 SGHRS and CDR2 YFSETQ come from the germline V gene. Trimming removed 7 bases at V and 4 bases at J, with 9 bases between. Written as DNA, the CDR3 is TGCGCCAGCTGCGGCGAGTACGAGCAGTACTTC. Translation gives CASCGEYEQYF.

This clonotype was picked up many times. The gene calls are TRBV9 and TRBJ1-3, with D maybe TRBD1 (6 bases). Trimming took off 4 bases at V and 4 bases at J, with 18 bases between the two ends. The CDR3 length is 16 residues. Germline loops: CDR1 SGDLS, CDR2 YYNGEE. The CDR3, as DNA: TGTGCCAGCAGCCCCAGACAGGTCCTTCGCGGAAACACCATATATTTT. Its translation: CASSPRQVLRGNTIYF.

This clonotype was recorded at least ten times. J is TRBJ2-3 and V is TRBV5-6; D uncertain. This CDR3 comprises 10 residues. Deletions cut 10 bases from V and 9 bases from J, with 12 bases between. Germline V gives CDR1 SGHDT, CDR2 YYEEEE. The CDR3 reads CAGSPATQYF. CDR3 sequence (DNA): TGTGCCGGGTCCCCTGCGACGCAGTATTTT.

This chain's CDR3 is CATSDSGASEQYF. In DNA form, the CDR3 reads TGTGCCACCAGTGATTCGGGGGCTTCCGAGCAGTACTTC. The gene calls are TRBV24-1 and TRBJ2-7; possibly TRBD1 or TRBD2 for D (6 bases each). The CDR3 spans 13 residues. With 2 bases removed from V and 6 bases from J, the gap between germline ends came to 10 bases. Germline assignment: CDR1 KGHDR and CDR2 SFDVKD.

This clonotype has at least ten counts. The gene calls are TRBV6-5 and TRBJ2-7; 7 nucleotides agree with TRBD2. CDR1 is MNHEY and CDR2 is SVGAGI in the germline V gene. This CDR3 has 14 amino acids. Germline trimming cut 2 bases from V and 2 bases from J; bases unmatched to any gene: 3. The CDR3 loop is CASSYPRGAYEQYF. Written as DNA, the CDR3 is TGTGCCAGCAGTTACCCCCGGGGGGCCTACGAGCAGTACTTC.

This clonotype was found many times. J is TRBJ1-3 and V is TRBV7-8; no firm D call. Trimming shortened V by 0 bases and J by 0 bases, and 6 bases separated the two germline ends. In germline, CDR1 is SGHVS, CDR2 FQNEAQ. The CDR3 covers 15 residues. CDR3 coding DNA: TGTGCCAGCAGCTTAGCGACTATCTCTGGAAACACCATATATTTT. Encoded protein: CASSLATISGNTIYF. Complete variable domain (other parts from reference TRBV7-8 and TRBJ1-3): GAGVSQSPRYKVAKRGQDVALRCDPISGHVSLFWYQQALGQGPEFLTYFQNEAQLDKSGLPSDRFFAERPEGSVSTLKIQRTQQEDSAVYLCASSLATISGNTIYFGEGSWLTVV.

This clonotype has just a few counts. V usage is TRBV20-1 and J usage is TRBJ1-2; the match to TRBD1 covers 8 bases. CDR3 length: 13 amino acids. The V and J ends lost 5 bases and 5 bases, in that order; junction bases with no gene match: 7. CDR1 and CDR2 from the germline V gene are DFQATT and SNEGSKA (reference sequence). The CDR3 DNA follows: TGCAGTGCTCCCAGAACAGGGGGATATGGCTACACCTTC. It codes for CSAPRTGGYGYTF.

This clonotype occurred a few times. V is TRBV4-2 and J is TRBJ1-1; TRBD1 aligns across 7 bases. Germline V lookup: CDR1 LGHNA, CDR2 YNFKEQ. The CDR3 spans 16 residues. V lost 0 bases to trimming and J lost 1 base; unmatched junction nucleotides: 5. In nucleotides, the CDR3 is TGTGCCAGCAGCCAAGAGGAGGGGGCAAGGAACACTGAAGCTTTCTTT. This translates into CASSQEEGARNTEAFF.

In its sample, this clonotype was seen a few times. V gene TRBV5-1 combines with J gene TRBJ2-7; D unresolved. V gave up 0 bases and J gave up 2 bases, with 9 bases separating them. This CDR3 spans 14 amino acids. The V gene's germline CDR1 is SGHRS and CDR2 YFSETQ. CDR3 residues: CASSLETRAYEQYF. The DNA of the CDR3 is TGCGCCAGCAGCTTGGAAACTCGAGCCTACGAGCAGTACTTC.

This clonotype was detected many times. The DNA of the CDR3 is TGTGCCAGCAGTCCATGGGCAACCAGCAATCAGCCCCAGCATTTT. It codes for CASSPWATSNQPQHF. The rearrangement links TRBV12-3 or TRBV12-4 to TRBJ1-5; D is undetermined. CDR3 length: 15 residues. V was clipped by 5 bases and J by 1 base, with 12 bases between them.

The sample holds a few counts of this clonotype. V and J are TRBV5-4 and TRBJ2-3; no reliable D call. The germline CDR1 and CDR2 sequences are SGHNT and YYREEE (reference sequence). The CDR3 runs to 13 residues. V was clipped by 5 bases and J by 2 bases, with 9 bases between them. CDR3 amino acids: CASRTSYTDTQYF. The CDR3 bases are TGTGCCAGCAGGACTTCTTACACAGATACGCAGTATTTT.

This clonotype was found many times. The chain recombines TRBV5-1 with TRBJ1-1; D not certain. The V end lost 4 bases, the J end lost 1 base, and 11 bases lay between the germline ends. CDR1 is SGHRS, CDR2 YFSETQ, per germline. The CDR3 is made up of 14 amino acids. This chain's CDR3 is CASSPVHGNTEAFF. In DNA form, the CDR3 reads TGCGCCAGCAGCCCGGTCCACGGGAACACTGAAGCTTTCTTT.